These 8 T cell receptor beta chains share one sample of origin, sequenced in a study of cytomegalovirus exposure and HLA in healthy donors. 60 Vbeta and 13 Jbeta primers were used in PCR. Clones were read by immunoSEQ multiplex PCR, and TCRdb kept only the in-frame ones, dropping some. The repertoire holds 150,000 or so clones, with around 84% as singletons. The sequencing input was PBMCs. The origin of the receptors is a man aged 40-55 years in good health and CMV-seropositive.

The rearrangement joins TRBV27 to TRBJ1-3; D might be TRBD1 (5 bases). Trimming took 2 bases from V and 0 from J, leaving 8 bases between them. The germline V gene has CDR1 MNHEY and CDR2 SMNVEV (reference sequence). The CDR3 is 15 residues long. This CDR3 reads CASSLRRGSGNTIYF. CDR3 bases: TGTGCCAGCAGTTTAAGGAGGGGCTCTGGAAACACCATATATTTT.

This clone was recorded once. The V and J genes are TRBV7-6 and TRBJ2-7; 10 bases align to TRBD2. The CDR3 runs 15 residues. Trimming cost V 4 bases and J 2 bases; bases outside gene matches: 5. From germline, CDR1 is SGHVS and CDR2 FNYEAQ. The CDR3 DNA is TGTGCCAGCAGCTCTGCTAGCGGGAGTACCTACGAGCAGTACTTC. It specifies CASSSASGSTYEQYF. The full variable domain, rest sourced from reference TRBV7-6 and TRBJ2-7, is GAGVSQSPRYKVTKRGQDVALRCDPISGHVSLYWYRQALGQGPEFLTYFNYEAQQDKSGLPNDRFSAERPEGSISTLTIQRTEQRDSAMYRCASSSASGSTYEQYFGPGTRLTVT.

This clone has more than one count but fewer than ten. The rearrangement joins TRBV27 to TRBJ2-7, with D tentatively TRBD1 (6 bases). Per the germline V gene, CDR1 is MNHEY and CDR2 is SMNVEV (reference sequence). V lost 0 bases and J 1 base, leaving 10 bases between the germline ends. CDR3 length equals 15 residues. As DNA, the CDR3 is TGTGCCAGCAGTTTATCCAGGGGAAGTTCCTACGAGCAGTACTTC. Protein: CASSLSRGSSYEQYF.

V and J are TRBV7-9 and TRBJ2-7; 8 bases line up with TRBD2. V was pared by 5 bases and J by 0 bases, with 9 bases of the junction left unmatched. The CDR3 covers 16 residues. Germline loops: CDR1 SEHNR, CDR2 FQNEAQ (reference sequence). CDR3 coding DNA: TGTGCCAGCAGCCCAGACGGCGGGAGGAGCTCCTACGAGCAGTACTTC. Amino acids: CASSPDGGRSSYEQYF.

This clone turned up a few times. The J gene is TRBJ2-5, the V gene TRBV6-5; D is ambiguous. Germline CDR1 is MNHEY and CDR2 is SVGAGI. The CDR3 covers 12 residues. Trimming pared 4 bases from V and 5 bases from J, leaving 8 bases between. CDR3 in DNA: TGTGCCAGCAGTTCCTATAGTGAGACCCAGTACTTC. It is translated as CASSSYSETQYF.

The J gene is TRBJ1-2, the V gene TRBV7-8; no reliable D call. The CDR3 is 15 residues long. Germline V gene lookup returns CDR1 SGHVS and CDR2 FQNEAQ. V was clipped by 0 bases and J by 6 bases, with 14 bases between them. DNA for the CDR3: TGTGCCAGCAGCTTAGCGCGGAGTGCTGCGGATGGCTACACCTTC. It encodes CASSLARSAADGYTF.

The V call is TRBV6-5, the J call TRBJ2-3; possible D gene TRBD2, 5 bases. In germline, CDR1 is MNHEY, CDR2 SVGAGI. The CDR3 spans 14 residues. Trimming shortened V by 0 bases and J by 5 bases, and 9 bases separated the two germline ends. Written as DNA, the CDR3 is TGTGCCAGCAGTTACTCGAGTGCGGGAGATACGCAGTATTTT. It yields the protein CASSYSSAGDTQYF.

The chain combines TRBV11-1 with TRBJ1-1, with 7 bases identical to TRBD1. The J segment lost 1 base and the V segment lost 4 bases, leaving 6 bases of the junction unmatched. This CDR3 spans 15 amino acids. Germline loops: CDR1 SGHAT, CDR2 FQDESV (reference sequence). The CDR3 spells CASSYRQGGNTEAFF. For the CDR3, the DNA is TGTGCCAGCAGCTACCGACAGGGCGGGAACACTGAAGCTTTCTTT.